The 5 T cell receptor beta chains below all came from one sample that was sequenced in a study of a mutant IDH1 vaccine in newly diagnosed glioma. Antigens of these TCRs are unknown. Sequenced by immunoSEQ multiplex PCR; TCRdb stores in-frame clones only, minus some. The sample carries some 38,000 clones, roughly 71% recorded once. The time point is: week 47, end of study. Mutant IDH1 20-mer peptide, at 300 ug, made up each vaccine dose, with topical imiquimod. This sample comprised PBMCs, obtained from a glioma patient whose treatment included an IDH1 peptide vaccine. These receptors were collected from a middle-aged man with glioma.

The chain carries TRBV6-1 and TRBJ2-2; D is uncertain. Germline V gene data show CDR1 as MNHNS and CDR2 as SASEGT. CDR3 length: 14 residues. V was trimmed by 8 bases and J by 3 bases, leaving 13 bases between them. The CDR3 loop reads CASWARWDTGELFF. The CDR3 DNA reads TGTGCCAGCTGGGCTCGATGGGACACCGGGGAGCTGTTTTTT.

The gene calls are TRBV7-9 and TRBJ1-2, with 8 bases that match TRBD1. The CDR3 is 16 residues long. J gave up 7 bases and V 4 bases, and 14 bases lay outside the gene matches. Per the germline V gene, CDR1 is SEHNR and CDR2 is FQNEAQ (reference sequence). The CDR3 DNA is TGTGCCAGCAGCTCAGAGCTGGGGACAGGCTCCCGTGGCTACACCTTC. Amino acids: CASSSELGTGSRGYTF.

The J gene is TRBJ2-3, the V gene TRBV5-1, with a possible D match to TRBD1 (5 bases). This CDR3 contains 15 residues. Germline assignment: CDR1 SGHRS and CDR2 YFSETQ. The V end lost 0 bases, the J end lost 5 bases, and 13 bases lay between the germline ends. CDR3 DNA sequence: TGCGCCAGCAGCTTGGGCGGCCAAAGGGGAGATACGCAGTATTTT. Its translation is CASSLGGQRGDTQYF. The full variable domain, with the rest looked up from reference TRBV5-1 and TRBJ2-3, is KAGVTQTPRYLIKTRGQQVTLSCSPISGHRSVSWYQQTPGQGLQFLFEYFSETQRNKGNFPGRFSGRQFSNSRSEMNVSTLELGDSALYLCASSLGGQRGDTQYFGPGTRLTVL.

The chain couples TRBV5-5 to TRBJ1-2; a possible D gene is TRBD1 (5 bases). V shed 6 bases and J shed 12 bases, with 15 bases lying between them. CDR3 length: 11 residues. Germline-derived CDR1 and CDR2 are SGHKS and YYEKEE (reference sequence). The CDR3 bases are TGTGCCAGCACCTCGGACACTCTCGACACCTTC. This gives the protein CASTSDTLDTF.

This clone was seen a single time. The rearrangement uses TRBV19 and TRBJ1-2; weak D call: TRBD1 (5 bases). Trimming left V 5 bases short and J 6 bases short, with 19 bases between. The CDR3 is 15 residues long. Per germline, CDR1 LNHDA and CDR2 SQIVND (reference sequence). This CDR3 reads CASSGAGDQVDGYTF. The CDR3 nucleotides read TGTGCCAGTAGTGGGGCGGGGGATCAGGTGGATGGCTACACCTTC. The complete variable domain, with remaining parts taken from reference TRBV19 and TRBJ1-2, reads DGGITQSPKYLFRKEGQNVTLSCEQNLNHDAMYWYRQDPGQGLRLIYYSQIVNDFQKGDIAEGYSVSREKKESFPLTVTSAQKNPTAFYLCASSGAGDQVDGYTFGSGTRLTVV.